One sample yielded the 27 T cell receptor beta chains listed below, sequenced in a study of cytomegalovirus exposure and HLA in healthy donors. The PCR had 60 Vbeta and 13 Jbeta primers. Method: immunoSEQ multiplex PCR; TCRdb's copy keeps in-frame clones and lacks some. The sample has approximately 170,000 clones; approximately 71% are singletons. Sequenced input: PBMCs. These receptors were taken from a girl aged 10 to 17 in good health and CMV-seronegative.

The genes are TRBV12-5 and TRBJ1-3; 8 bases line up with TRBD1. The germline V gene has CDR1 LGHNT and CDR2 FRNRAP. The CDR3 runs 16 residues. Losses at the gene ends were 5 bases for V and 0 bases for J; bases not matched to a gene: 6. Here the CDR3 DNA reads TGTGCTAGTGGTCGTGGGACAGGAGCCTCTGGAAACACCATATATTTT. Translating it yields CASGRGTGASGNTIYF.

The chain couples TRBV6-5 to TRBJ1-2; maybe TRBD1 (5 bases). Trimming took off 8 bases at V and 2 bases at J, with 9 bases between the two ends. The CDR3 sequence is 12 residues long. Germline loops: CDR1 MNHEY, CDR2 SVGAGI. The DNA for the CDR3 is TGTGCCAGCGGAGGGGCCAACTATGGCTACACCTTC. It yields the protein CASGGANYGYTF.

The chain recombines TRBV2 with TRBJ1-5; 8 bases are a match to TRBD1. J lost 6 bases, V lost 6 bases, and 7 bases had no gene match. The CDR3 has 14 residues. CDR1 SNHLY and CDR2 FYNNEI come from the germline V gene. The chain's CDR3 is CASRGDRGGQPQHF. CDR3 DNA: TGTGCCAGCAGGGGCGACAGGGGAGGTCAGCCCCAGCATTTT.

In this sample, this clone turned up a few times. V gene TRBV10-1 combines with J gene TRBJ2-7, with D perhaps TRBD2 (6 bases). V lost 3 bases and J lost 4, with 10 bases in between. The CDR3 has 13 amino acids. The germline V gene has CDR1 WNHNN and CDR2 SYGVQD (reference sequence). The CDR3 region is CASSDDLAYEQYF. For the CDR3, the DNA is TGCGCCAGCAGTGATGACCTAGCGTACGAGCAGTACTTC.

The chain uses TRBV5-1 and TRBJ2-1, with 10 bases aligning to TRBD1. Germline V gives CDR1 SGHRS, CDR2 YFSETQ. The ends lost 1 base at V and 7 bases at J; junction bases unmatched: 8. The CDR3 is 16 amino acids. CDR3 in DNA: TGCGCCAGCAGCTTGAGACAGGGGGCTATCGGGAATGAGCAGTTCTTC. This sequence encodes CASSLRQGAIGNEQFF.

The chain recombines TRBV2 with TRBJ2-3; D may be TRBD2 (6 bases). Trimming took off 4 bases at V and 4 bases at J, with 9 bases between the two ends. The V gene's germline CDR1 is SNHLY and CDR2 FYNNEI. The CDR3 sequence is 13 residues long. The CDR3 bases are TGTGCCAGCAGTGCTGGGACTTCAGATACGCAGTATTTT. Its protein product is CASSAGTSDTQYF.

The gene calls are TRBV5-1 and TRBJ1-1; 7 bases align to TRBD1. The CDR3 loop spans 14 amino acids. Per the germline V gene, CDR1 is SGHRS and CDR2 is YFSETQ. The junction had 7 bases not matched to a gene; V was cut back by 3 bases and J by 5 bases. CDR3 loop: CASSSDRTQTEAFF. CDR3 nucleotide sequence: TGCGCCAGCAGCTCGGACAGGACGCAAACTGAAGCTTTCTTT.

CDR3 in amino acids: CASSQDLYRGGEKLFF. The CDR3 region has the DNA TGCGCCAGCAGCCAAGATCTTTACAGGGGGGGAGAAAAACTGTTTTTT. The chain uses TRBV4-1 and TRBJ1-4; 8 nucleotides match TRBD1. Per the germline V gene, CDR1 is MGHRA and CDR2 is YSYEKL. After removal of 0 bases from V and 8 bases from J, the junction contained 8 bases not matched to a gene. CDR3 length: 16 residues.

This rearrangement joins TRBV14 to TRBJ2-7, with D uncertain. The CDR3 covers 13 residues. V was cut by 2 bases and J by 6 bases, with 11 bases left in between. CDR1 is SGHDN, CDR2 FVKESK, per germline. In DNA form, the CDR3 reads TGTGCCAGCAGCCAACTCAGGTCCGGCGAGCAGTACTTC. Translation gives CASSQLRSGEQYF.

The chain has TRBV7-9 and TRBJ1-4; no clear D. CDR3 length equals 14 residues. Germline CDR1 is SEHNR and CDR2 is FQNEAQ (reference sequence). The V gene lost 4 bases and the J gene lost 6 bases, with 12 bases spanning the gap. CDR3 region: CASSSSRSDEKLFF. CDR3 DNA: TGTGCCAGCAGCTCCTCTCGATCGGATGAAAAACTGTTTTTT.

The chain is built from TRBV23-1 and TRBJ1-6; 8 nucleotides align to TRBD1. TRBV23-1 is treated as an ORF (open reading frame) with a function not yet certain. Unmatched junction bases numbered 15, after V lost 4 bases and J lost 4 bases. This CDR3 has 19 amino acids. CDR3 bases: TGCGCCAGCAGTCGACAGTCGAAGTCACAGGGGGGATATAATTCACCCCTCCACTTT. It specifies CASSRQSKSQGGYNSPLHF.

The V and J genes are TRBV18 and TRBJ1-1, with D unclear. The CDR3 totals 13 residues. V was clipped by 6 bases and J by 1 base, with 9 bases between them. The germline V gene has CDR1 KGHSH and CDR2 LQKENI. The chain's CDR3 is CASSSGSNTEAFF. The CDR3 DNA reads as TGTGCCAGCTCGTCAGGATCGAACACTGAAGCTTTCTTT.

The chain links TRBV19 to TRBJ1-5, with D maybe TRBD1 (6 bases). Germline V CDR1 and CDR2: LNHDA, SQIVND (reference sequence). The V end lost 6 bases, the J end lost 6 bases, and 12 bases lay between the germline ends. There are 13 residues in the CDR3. The CDR3 DNA reads TGTGCCAGTAGAGGGGGAGACGCTCAGCCCCAGCATTTT. Translated, it gives CASRGGDAQPQHF. Full variable domain (outside the CDR3, taken from reference TRBV19 and TRBJ1-5): DGGITQSPKYLFRKEGQNVTLSCEQNLNHDAMYWYRQDPGQGLRLIYYSQIVNDFQKGDIAEGYSVSREKKESFPLTVTSAQKNPTAFYLCASRGGDAQPQHFGDGTRLSIL.

This chain uses TRBV9 with TRBJ2-6, with TRBD1 identical over 7 bases. The V gene's germline CDR1 is SGDLS and CDR2 YYNGEE. Unmatched junction bases numbered 3, after V lost 2 bases and J lost 4 bases. The CDR3 loop spans 15 amino acids. CDR3 protein: CASSVTGAGANVLTF. CDR3 in DNA: TGTGCCAGCAGCGTCACAGGGGCCGGGGCCAACGTCCTGACTTTC.

The chain uses TRBV14 and TRBJ1-4; TRBD1 agrees at 7 bases. This CDR3 contains 15 residues. Trimming at V came to 5 bases and at J to 5 bases, leaving 8 bases not matched to a gene. CDR1 SGHDN and CDR2 FVKESK come from the germline V gene. CDR3 sequence (DNA): TGTGCCAGCAGCGTAACGACAGGGACAAATGAAAAACTGTTTTTT. This translates into CASSVTTGTNEKLFF.

This clone was observed a handful of times. This chain joins TRBV2 and TRBJ2-5; TRBD2 matches at 7 bases. Germline values: CDR1 SNHLY, CDR2 FYNNEI. Unmatched junction bases numbered 25, after V lost 10 bases and J lost 5 bases. CDR3 length: 18 amino acids. This CDR3 reads CATLRGGGSMVPRETQYF. In nucleotides, the CDR3 is TGTGCCACCTTACGTGGGGGGGGGTCTATGGTCCCAAGGGAGACCCAGTACTTC.

The chain links TRBV5-1 to TRBJ1-2, with 11 nucleotides matching TRBD1. The CDR3 spans 14 residues. Germline-derived CDR1 and CDR2 are SGHRS and YFSETQ. J lost 8 bases, V lost 2 bases, and 5 bases had no gene match. Written as DNA, the CDR3 is TGCGCCAGCAGCTTAAGGACAGGGGGCGCCGGCTACACCTTC. It encodes CASSLRTGGAGYTF. The whole variable domain, filled in from reference TRBV5-1 and TRBJ1-2, reads KAGVTQTPRYLIKTRGQQVTLSCSPISGHRSVSWYQQTPGQGLQFLFEYFSETQRNKGNFPGRFSGRQFSNSRSEMNVSTLELGDSALYLCASSLRTGGAGYTFGSGTRLTVV.

The chain employs TRBV7-8 and TRBJ2-7; D perhaps matches TRBD1 (5 bases). The CDR3 length is 15 residues. Germline CDR1 reads SGHVS; CDR2 reads FQNEAQ. V lost 2 bases and J 1 base, leaving 12 bases between the germline ends. The CDR3 nucleotides are TGTGCCAGCAGCTTATGGCAGGGTCTTTCCTACGAGCAGTACTTC. Translated: CASSLWQGLSYEQYF. Filled out from reference TRBV7-8 and TRBJ2-7, the complete variable domain reads GAGVSQSPRYKVAKRGQDVALRCDPISGHVSLFWYQQALGQGPEFLTYFQNEAQLDKSGLPSDRFFAERPEGSVSTLKIQRTQQEDSAVYLCASSLWQGLSYEQYFGPGTRLTVT.

This rearrangement joins TRBV19 to TRBJ1-1; 12 nucleotides agree with TRBD1. This CDR3 comprises 13 residues. Germline CDR1 and CDR2: LNHDA and SQIVND (reference sequence). The CDR3 nucleotides are TGTGCTAGTGGGGGACAGGGGGCCACTGAAGCTTTCTTT. Its protein product is CASGGQGATEAFF.

The V gene is TRBV19, the J gene TRBJ2-4; D is unclear. Trimming took off 5 bases at V and 5 bases at J, with 4 bases between the two ends. The CDR3 contains 11 residues. Germline CDR1 and CDR2: LNHDA and SQIVND (reference sequence). The CDR3 loop reads CASSVENIQYF. CDR3 in DNA: TGTGCCAGTAGTGTCGAAAACATTCAGTACTTC.

The rearrangement joins TRBV5-1 to TRBJ1-1, with D tentatively TRBD1 (6 bases). Trimming stripped 4 bases from V and 14 bases from J, with 24 bases between. CDR3 length: 14 amino acids. CDR1 and CDR2 from the germline V gene are SGHRS and YFSETQ. The CDR3 coding sequence is TGCGCCAGCAGCGTAGGGACATACCCAACCCTGGACTTCTTT. Translating gives CASSVGTYPTLDFF.

The CDR3 sequence: CASSTLLALQETQYF. In nucleotides, the CDR3 is TGTGCCAGTAGTACCCTACTAGCTTTACAAGAGACCCAGTACTTC. V is TRBV19 and J is TRBJ2-5; TRBD2 is a possible D gene (6 bases). The germline V gene encodes CDR1 LNHDA and CDR2 SQIVND (reference sequence). The V gene lost 4 bases and the J gene lost 2 bases, with 14 bases spanning the gap. The CDR3 has 15 residues.

The chain has TRBV5-6 and TRBJ1-1; the D is unclear. Trimming shortened V by 1 base and J by 9 bases, and 16 bases separated the two germline ends. Germline V gene sequence: CDR1 SGHDT, CDR2 YYEEEE. The CDR3 is 14 residues long. The CDR3 sequence is CASSLTLRRNQAFF. In DNA form, the CDR3 reads TGTGCCAGCAGCTTGACCTTAAGGAGGAATCAAGCTTTCTTT. Full variable domain (missing parts from reference TRBV5-6 and TRBJ1-1): DAGVTQSPTHLIKTRGQQVTLRCSPKSGHDTVSWYQQALGQGPQFIFQYYEEEERQRGNFPDRFSGHQFPNYSSELNVNALLLGDSALYLCASSLTLRRNQAFFGQGTRLTVV.

The rearrangement joins TRBV27 to TRBJ1-1, with D maybe TRBD1 (5 bases). V gave up 6 bases and J gave up 5 bases, with 10 bases separating them. This CDR3 comprises 12 residues. Germline loops: CDR1 MNHEY, CDR2 SMNVEV (reference sequence). The CDR3 spells CASRTVATEAFF. In DNA form, the CDR3 reads TGTGCCAGCAGGACAGTTGCTACTGAAGCTTTCTTT.

The chain joins TRBV5-4 to TRBJ1-2, with TRBD1 identical over 9 bases. V lost 3 bases and J lost 9; bases outside the gene matches: 12. The germline V gene encodes CDR1 SGHNT and CDR2 YYREEE (reference sequence). The CDR3 spans 15 residues. The CDR3 nucleotides are TGTGCCAGCAGCTATCCGGGACAGGGAAGAATAAGCTACACCTTC. This translates into CASSYPGQGRISYTF. The full variable domain, rest sourced from reference TRBV5-4 and TRBJ1-2, is ETGVTQSPTHLIKTRGQQVTLRCSSQSGHNTVSWYQQALGQGPQFIFQYYREEENGRGNFPPRFSGLQFPNYSSELNVNALELDDSALYLCASSYPGQGRISYTFGSGTRLTVV.

The chain recombines TRBV9 with TRBJ2-3; D ambiguous. V lost 3 bases and J lost 4, with 15 bases in between. The CDR3 is 15 amino acids. CDR1 SGDLS and CDR2 YYNGEE come from the germline V gene. The CDR3 DNA follows: TGTGCCAGCAGCGGCGGCCGCAAGGAATCAGATACGCAGTATTTT. This sequence encodes CASSGGRKESDTQYF.

The chain uses TRBV15 and TRBJ1-1; 8 positions agree with TRBD1. Germline V gene sequence: CDR1 LNHNV, CDR2 YYDKDF (reference sequence). V was pared by 2 bases and J by 8 bases, with 7 bases of the junction left unmatched. This CDR3 spans 14 amino acids. CDR3 protein: CATSRQTGDTEAFF. The CDR3 coding sequence is TGTGCCACCAGCAGACAGACAGGGGATACCGAAGCTTTCTTT.